This T cell receptor (beta chain) was sequenced during a study of tumor and adjacent non-tumor tissue in lung cancer. The wider study: Aged roughly 31 to 76 years, patients included about 11 men and a few women with stage I to III disease. Samples averaged about 4.3 million productive TCRbeta reads each. The study's findings and limits: Patients with more diverse tumor TCRs had worse survival. Compared with tumor, normal lung showed significantly lower TCR diversity.

Per the germline V gene, CDR1 is SGHRS and CDR2 is YFSETQ. The V and J ends lost 5 bases and 1 base respectively, with 11 bases between them. The CDR3 sequence is 14 residues long. A modified ARM-PCR protocol with three rounds of nested PCR amplified TCRbeta. TCRdb used MiXCR to reprocess the multiplex PCR reads, holding one entry per CDR3 protein. Counted here are about 43,000 distinct CDR3 sequences, over 55% occurring once; the ten biggest clones make up 45% to 50%. Comment on this clonotype: Antigen unknown.

RNA was extracted from bulk tissue without any cell sorting. More than 3 cm separated this lung sample from the edge of the tumor. The source of this sequence is a man between 45 and 60 years old with non-small cell lung cancer. Sequencing was carried out using distant non-tumor lung tissue. This chain connects TRBV5-1 to TRBJ2-3; D ambiguous. CDR3 bases: TGCGCCAGCAGGTCGGCTCGGGGCACAGATACGCAGTATTTT. Amino acid sequence: CASRSARGTDTQYF.